The sequence of this T cell receptor (beta chain) was determined in a study of cytomegalovirus exposure and HLA in healthy donors. Study-wide findings and caveats: Researchers had no immune exposure information except CMV serostatus available.

About this clone: Its cognate antigen is unknown.

Primers: 60 Vbeta forward and 13 Jbeta reverse. TCRdb's table, derived via immunoSEQ multiplex PCR, lists solely in-frame clones and lacks some. The sample includes about 90,000 clones, 62% of them seen just once. The sequence came from a woman aged 30 to 39 in good health and CMV-seropositive. The sample taken for sequencing was PBMCs.

CDR3 bases: TGCGCCAGCGGTGCGGGGCTGGGTACGCAGTATTTT. Its protein product is CASGAGLGTQYF. The chain is built from TRBV4-1 and TRBJ2-3, with a tentative D call TRBD2 (6 bases). The V gene lost 8 bases and the J gene lost 8 bases, with 14 bases spanning the gap. The germline V gene has CDR1 MGHRA and CDR2 YSYEKL. The CDR3 runs 12 residues.